The rows below give T cell receptor beta chains drawn from one sample of a study of blood T cell repertoires in COVID-19. TCRdb's copy holds only in-frame clones and misses some; the assay was immunoSEQ multiplex PCR. This table has 85,000 to 130,000 clones, roughly 92% appearing once. Sequencing used peripheral blood. Every receptor here comes from a man aged 65-85 years with acute or convalescent COVID-19. Both conserved end residues are part of each CDR3. Fields, in order: CDR3 length, V gene, J gene, CDR3 protein.

13	TRBV3-1/TRBV3-2	TRBJ2-1	CASSRRLLNEQFF
13	TRBV2	TRBJ1-3	CASARFAGNTIYF
13	TRBV20-1	TRBJ1-1	CSASRPGTSEAFF
12	TRBV12-3/TRBV12-4	TRBJ1-2	CASNLGRGHYTF
14	TRBV7-2	TRBJ1-2	CASSLVRRGYDYTF
16	TRBV6-6	TRBJ1-5	CATKGQGRNSNQPQHF
16	TRBV29-1	TRBJ2-1	CSVPKTGRGGYNEQFF
16	TRBV9	TRBJ2-7	CASSVGGTSGPYEQYF
14	TRBV6-4	TRBJ2-3	CASSQRGYTDTQYF
17	TRBV5-1	TRBJ2-5	CASSLDVGGGALETQYF
16	TRBV9	TRBJ2-1	CASSTRRDSSYNEQFF
14	TRBV18	TRBJ1-2	CASSPGRQTYGYTF
14	TRBV29-1	TRBJ2-3	CSVDGGGGTDTQYF
16	TRBV9	TRBJ2-2	CASSVSGGANTGELFF
16	TRBV7-3	TRBJ2-5	CASSPQPGLATETQYF
14	TRBV25-1	TRBJ1-1	CASSQPGAGTEAFF
16	TRBV3-1/TRBV3-2	TRBJ1-5	CASSQFSDRGNQPQHF
15	TRBV27	TRBJ1-6	CASSYWYTVNSPLHF
16	TRBV28	TRBJ1-2	CASSLPRIQGDYGYTF
12	TRBV18	TRBJ2-1	CASSNRVDEQFF
15	TRBV7-2	TRBJ1-1	CASSRQHILNTEAFF
16	TRBV5-1	TRBJ1-4	CASSTGQGAHNEKLFF